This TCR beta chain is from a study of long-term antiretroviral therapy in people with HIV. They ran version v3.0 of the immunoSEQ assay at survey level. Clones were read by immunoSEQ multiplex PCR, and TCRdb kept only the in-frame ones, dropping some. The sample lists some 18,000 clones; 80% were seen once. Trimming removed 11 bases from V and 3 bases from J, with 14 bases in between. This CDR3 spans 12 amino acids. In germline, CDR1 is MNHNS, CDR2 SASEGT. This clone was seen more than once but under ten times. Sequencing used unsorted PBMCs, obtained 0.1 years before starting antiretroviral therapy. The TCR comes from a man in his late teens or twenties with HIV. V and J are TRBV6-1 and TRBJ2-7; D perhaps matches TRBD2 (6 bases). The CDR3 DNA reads TGTGCCGGAGGGGCATTGAACTACGAGCAGTACTTC. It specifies CAGGALNYEQYF.